This is a list of T cell receptor beta chains from one sample in a study of identical twins. TCRdb fed the 5' RACE reads into MiXCR, producing one record per CDR3 protein. The data contain 500,000 or so distinct CDR3 sequences, less than 25% of them singletons. The data also belong to a second study, concerning T cells expressing NK-cell markers.

The sequenced sample consisted of CD4+ T cells sorted from blood. The origin of the receptors is a woman between 18 and 29 years old in good health. Each CDR3 is given with its conserved first and last residue. D genes are given only for firm matches. Clone size is given for some rows only: seen once, a few or many times, or a class if the clone is expanded.

TRBJ2-5	15	TRBV3-1	NA	few	TGTGCCAGCAGTCCGCTATCTAGCATTGGGGAGACCCAGTACTTC	CASSPLSSIGETQYF
TRBJ1-5	15	TRBV6-1	NA	NA	TGTGCCAGCAGGTTCGGACGGGCTAGCAATCAGCCCCAGCATTTT	CASRFGRASNQPQHF
TRBJ2-2	20	TRBV4-3	NA	few	TGCGCCAGCAGCCAAAGACGCCATCCTATCGGGGCCACATCCACCGGGGAGCTGTTTTTT	CASSQRRHPIGATSTGELFF
TRBJ2-2	16	TRBV5-1	TRBD1	NA	TGCGCCAGCAGCTACACAGGACAGGCGAACACCGGGGAGCTGTTTTTT	CASSYTGQANTGELFF
TRBJ2-3	15	TRBV12-3/TRBV12-4	TRBD2	NA	TGTGCCAGCAGTTTACAGGCTAGCGGGAGTCAGGAGAGGGGCTTT	CASSLQASGSQERGF
TRBJ2-2	15	TRBV12-3/TRBV12-4	TRBD1	NA	TGTGCCAGCAGCCGACAGGGGTCTTTTACCGGGGAGCTGTTTTTT	CASSRQGSFTGELFF
TRBJ1-1	13	TRBV29-1	NA	many	TGCAGCGTCGATAGACAAGGGAACACTGAAGCTTTCTTT	CSVDRQGNTEAFF
TRBJ2-1	15	TRBV6-1	NA	few	TGTGCCAGCAGTGACCGGGCCACTACTTACCATGAGCAGTTCTTC	CASSDRATTYHEQFF
TRBJ2-1	12	TRBV12-3/TRBV12-4	TRBD2	many	TGTGCCAGCAGTTGGACTAGGAATGAGCAGTTCTTC	CASSWTRNEQFF
TRBJ1-6	14	TRBV20-1	NA	NA	TGCAGTGCTAGAAGGTCAGCGATTGGTTCACCCCTCCACTTT	CSARRSAIGSPLHF
TRBJ1-2	14	TRBV5-6	TRBD1	many	TGTGCCAGCAGCTTCATGACAGGGTTTGTTGGCTACACCTTC	CASSFMTGFVGYTF
TRBJ2-5	13	TRBV6-5	NA	NA	TGTGCCAGCAGTTCCTTATCGGTTGGGGCCCAGTACTTC	CASSSLSVGAQYF
TRBJ2-5	13	TRBV24-1	NA	many	TGTGCCACCAGTACTAGCCAGACGGAGACCCAGTACTTC	CATSTSQTETQYF
TRBJ1-1	13	TRBV6-1	NA	few	TGTGCCAGCAGGACCATGAGTTGGGATGAAGCTTTCTTT	CASRTMSWDEAFF
TRBJ2-2	18	TRBV9	NA	NA	TGTGCCAGCAGCTTCACGGACAGCCACAGACTGAACACCGGGGAGCTGTTTTTT	CASSFTDSHRLNTGELFF
TRBJ2-1	14	TRBV18	NA	NA	TGTGCCAGCTCACCGACAGGAGCCTACAATGAGCAGTTCTTC	CASSPTGAYNEQFF
TRBJ1-5	15	TRBV5-1	NA	many	TGCGCCAGCAGCCCCGACGGACAGCCTAATCAGCCCCAGCATTTT	CASSPDGQPNQPQHF
TRBJ2-1	16	TRBV20-1	TRBD1	NA	TGCAGTGCTAGTAGGGGGTACAACAGGGGGCGCGATCGGCAGTTCTTC	CSASRGYNRGRDRQFF
TRBJ1-6	16	TRBV6-2/TRBV6-3	NA	NA	TGTGACAGCAGTTACGGGTCAGGCTCCTATAATTCACCCCTCCACTTT	CDSSYGSGSYNSPLHF
TRBJ2-1	15	TRBV12-3/TRBV12-4	NA	few	TGTGCCAGCAGTTTAGACCGGGGCCTGGGCAATGAGCAGTTCTTC	CASSLDRGLGNEQFF
TRBJ1-2	14	TRBV5-1	NA	NA	TGCGCCAGCAGCCCCAACCAAGGAAACTATGGCTACACCTTC	CASSPNQGNYGYTF
TRBJ2-7	13	TRBV20-1	TRBD1	NA	TGCAGTGCTAGAGATAACCGGGACAGAGAGCAGTACTTC	CSARDNRDREQYF
TRBJ1-5	14	TRBV20-1	TRBD1	NA	TGCAGTGCTACGGACAGGGAGAGCAATCAGCCCCAGCATTTT	CSATDRESNQPQHF
TRBJ2-7	13	TRBV7-9	NA	NA	TGTGCCAGCAGCTTGGCAGGGGGGCGCGAGTATTACTTC	CASSLAGGREYYF
TRBJ2-6	17	TRBV9	NA	few	TGTGCCAGCAGCGTAGGGGTCCCCCTCTCTGGGGCCAACGTCCTGACTTTC	CASSVGVPLSGANVLTF
TRBJ2-3	14	TRBV6-1	NA	few	TGTGCCAGCAGTCCCCTAGGGAGGACAGATACGCAGTATTTT	CASSPLGRTDTQYF
TRBJ1-1	13	TRBV29-1	NA	NA	TGCAGCGCCCGTCGGGGTGTGAACACTGAAGCTTTCTTT	CSARRGVNTEAFF
TRBJ2-6	15	TRBV6-1	NA	NA	TGTGCCAGCAGGCAGGGCAACTCTGGGGCCAACGTCCTGACTTTC	CASRQGNSGANVLTF
TRBJ2-7	15	TRBV10-3	TRBD1	few	TGTGCCATCAGACCCGGGACAGGGGGTTCCTACGAGCAGTACTTC	CAIRPGTGGSYEQYF
TRBJ2-3	14	TRBV9	NA	NA	TGTGCCAGCAGCTTGTCTTGGGACCAAGATACGCAGTATTTT	CASSLSWDQDTQYF
TRBJ1-1	11	TRBV7-2	NA	few	TGTGCCAGCAGCCCACAGGAGGAAGCTTTCTTT	CASSPQEEAFF
TRBJ2-7	15	TRBV11-2	TRBD2	few	TGTGCCAGCAGCCTCGGACTAGGAAGTCCCTACGAGCAGTACTTC	CASSLGLGSPYEQYF
TRBJ2-1	16	TRBV27	TRBD1	few	TGTGCCAGCAGTTCTGGACAGGGGGTTGCCTTGGATGAGCAGTTCTTC	CASSSGQGVALDEQFF
TRBJ1-2	15	TRBV7-3	NA	NA	TGTGCCAGCAGCCCGAATTCTCCTACTAACTATGGCTACACCTTC	CASSPNSPTNYGYTF
TRBJ2-7	14	TRBV5-1	TRBD2	NA	TGCGCCAGCAGCTGGGGGAGGGGAGAGGACGAGCAGTACTTC	CASSWGRGEDEQYF
TRBJ1-1	14	TRBV12-3/TRBV12-4	NA	NA	TGTGCCAGCGGTAGAACAGGACTTGTATCTGAAGCTTTCTTT	CASGRTGLVSEAFF
TRBJ2-3	14	TRBV5-1	NA	NA	TGCGCCAGCAGCTTGCCGGAGAGCACAGATACGCAGTATTTT	CASSLPESTDTQYF
TRBJ2-1	17	TRBV9	TRBD2	many	TGTGCCAGCAGCCCCCGGACTAGCGGGAGCTCCTACAATGAGCAGTTCTTC	CASSPRTSGSSYNEQFF
TRBJ2-5	13	TRBV20-1	NA	NA	TGCAGTGCTATCACAGGGATTATTGAGACCCAGTACTTC	CSAITGIIETQYF
TRBJ2-4	14	TRBV9	NA	NA	TGTGCCAGCAGCGAGACGGTGAGGGAAAACATTCAGTACTTC	CASSETVRENIQYF
TRBJ1-2	12	TRBV6-5	NA	few	TGTGCCAGCAGCCAGGGCCGCTATGGCTACACCTTC	CASSQGRYGYTF
TRBJ1-5	14	TRBV12-3/TRBV12-4	NA	NA	TGTGCCAGTCAAGCCGGAGGGACCAATCAGCCCCAGCATTTT	CASQAGGTNQPQHF
TRBJ2-3	15	TRBV5-1	NA	many	TGCGCCAGCAGCTTGGCAGGGGCCAGTGGAGATACGCAGTATTTT	CASSLAGASGDTQYF
TRBJ2-1	16	TRBV20-1	TRBD2	once	TGCAGTGCTAGACAGGGACTAGCGGGAGGCTACAATGAGCAGTTCTTC	CSARQGLAGGYNEQFF
TRBJ2-1	17	TRBV7-2	TRBD2	NA	TGTGCCAGCAGCTTTCAAAGACTAGCGGGAGGGGACAATGAGCAGTTCTTC	CASSFQRLAGGDNEQFF
TRBJ2-5	13	TRBV20-1	NA	few	TGCAGTGCCTTCGGACAGCAACAAGAGACCCAGTACTTC	CSAFGQQQETQYF
TRBJ2-1	14	TRBV5-1	NA	few	TGCGCCAGCAGCCCGATGGCAGCGGACGTTGAGCAGTTCTTC	CASSPMAADVEQFF
TRBJ1-1	11	TRBV7-9	NA	many	TGTGCCAGCAGCTTAATTGGGGAAGCTTTCTTT	CASSLIGEAFF
TRBJ2-1	14	TRBV19	TRBD2	NA	TGTGCCAGTAGTAAGCGGGAGCGTTGGAATGAGCAGTTCTTC	CASSKRERWNEQFF
TRBJ2-7	14	TRBV11-2	TRBD2	NA	TGTGCCAGCAGCTTAGCTGCGGGAGTCCACGAGCAGTACTTC	CASSLAAGVHEQYF
TRBJ2-1	15	TRBV2	NA	NA	TGTGCCAGCAGTGAAGAGGACGGAACCTACAATGAGCAGTTCTTC	CASSEEDGTYNEQFF
TRBJ2-3	17	TRBV27	TRBD2	NA	TGTGCCAGCAGTCCGACTCTAGCGGGACATAAAACAGATACGCAGTATTTT	CASSPTLAGHKTDTQYF
TRBJ1-1	13	TRBV12-5	NA	few	TGTGCTAGTGGTTTAAGGGAAGGGACTGAAGCTTTCTTT	CASGLREGTEAFF